This record looks at one T cell receptor (beta chain) sequence and its context. What it binds is unknown. TCRdb keeps only in-frame clones here, not all; method: immunoSEQ multiplex PCR. The sample lists 60,000 to 85,000 clones, around 87% occurring once. The data are from a study of T cell responses to AZD1222 COVID-19 vaccine. Whole-study results and caveats: Scientists sampled the repertoires only once the peak T cell response had passed.

V dropped 7 bases and J dropped 8 bases, with 11 bases sitting between them. CDR3 length: 12 residues. Germline values: CDR1 MNHEY, CDR2 SVGEGT. The sequence derives from an adult who received the AZD1222 COVID-19 vaccine. This rearrangement joins TRBV6-2 or TRBV6-3 to TRBJ2-2, with D possibly matching TRBD2 (6 bases). The material sequenced was peripheral blood, taken 28 days after the second AZD1222 dose. CDR3 region: CASTPGGGELFF. CDR3 coding DNA: TGTGCCAGCACCCCCGGGGGTGGGGAGCTGTTTTTT.